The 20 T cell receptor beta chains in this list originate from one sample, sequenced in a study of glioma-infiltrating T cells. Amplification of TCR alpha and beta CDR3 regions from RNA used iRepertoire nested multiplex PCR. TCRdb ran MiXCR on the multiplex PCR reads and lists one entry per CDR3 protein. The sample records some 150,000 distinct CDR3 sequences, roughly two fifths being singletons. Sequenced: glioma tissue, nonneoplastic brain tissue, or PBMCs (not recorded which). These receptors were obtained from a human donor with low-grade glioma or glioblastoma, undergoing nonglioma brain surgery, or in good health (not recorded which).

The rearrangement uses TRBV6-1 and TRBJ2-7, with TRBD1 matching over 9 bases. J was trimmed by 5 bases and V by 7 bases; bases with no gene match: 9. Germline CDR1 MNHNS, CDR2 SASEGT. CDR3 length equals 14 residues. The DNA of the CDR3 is TGTGCCAGCAAGTCCCGGGACAGGGCTGACGAGCAGTACTTC. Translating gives CASKSRDRADEQYF.

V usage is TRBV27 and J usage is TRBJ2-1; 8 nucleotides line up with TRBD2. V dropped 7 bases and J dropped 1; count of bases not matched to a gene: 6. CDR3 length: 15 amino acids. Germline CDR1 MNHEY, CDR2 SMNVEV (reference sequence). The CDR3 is CASKTERESYNEQFF. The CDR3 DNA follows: TGTGCCAGCAAGACGGAGCGGGAGTCCTACAATGAGCAGTTCTTC.

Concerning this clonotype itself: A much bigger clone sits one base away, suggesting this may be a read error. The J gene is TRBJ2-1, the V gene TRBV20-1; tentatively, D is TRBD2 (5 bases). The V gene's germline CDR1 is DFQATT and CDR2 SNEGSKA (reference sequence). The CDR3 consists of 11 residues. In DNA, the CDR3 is TGCAGCCAAGCGGATTACAATAAGCAGTTCTTC. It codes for CSQADYNKQFF.

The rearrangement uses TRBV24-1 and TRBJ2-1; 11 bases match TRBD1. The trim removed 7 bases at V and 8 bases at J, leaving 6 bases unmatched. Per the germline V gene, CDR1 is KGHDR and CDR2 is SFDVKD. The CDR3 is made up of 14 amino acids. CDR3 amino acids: CATRGTGGKDEQFF. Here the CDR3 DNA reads TGTGCCACCAGAGGGACAGGGGGGAAAGATGAGCAGTTCTTC.

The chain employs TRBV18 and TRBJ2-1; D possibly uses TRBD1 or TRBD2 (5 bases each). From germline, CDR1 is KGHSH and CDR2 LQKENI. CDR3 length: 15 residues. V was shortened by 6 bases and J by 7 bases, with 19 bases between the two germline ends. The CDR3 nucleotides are TGTGCCAGCTCTCCGGGACGACTCCCTGAGAATGAGCAGTTCTTC. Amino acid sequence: CASSPGRLPENEQFF.

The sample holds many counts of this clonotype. The CDR3 DNA follows: TGCAGTGCCACTCGAGGAGCAGATACGCAGTATTTT. This sequence encodes CSATRGADTQYF. V is TRBV20-1 and J is TRBJ2-3; the D is unclear. This CDR3 region has 12 residues. V lost 6 bases to trimming and J lost 4 bases, with 11 bases between them. Germline loops: CDR1 DFQATT, CDR2 SNEGSKA (reference sequence).

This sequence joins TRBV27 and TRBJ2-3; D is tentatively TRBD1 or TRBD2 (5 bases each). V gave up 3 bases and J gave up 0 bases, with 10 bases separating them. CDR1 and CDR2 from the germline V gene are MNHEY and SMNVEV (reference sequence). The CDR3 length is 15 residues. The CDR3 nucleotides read TGTGCCAGCAGTTTCTCCGGGGACAGCACAGATACGCAGTATTTT. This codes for CASSFSGDSTDTQYF.

The CDR3 coding sequence is TGTGCCAGCAGGTACAATAACAATGAGCAGTTCTTC. It codes for CASRYNNNEQFF. This chain links TRBV6-2 or TRBV6-3 with TRBJ2-1, with unresolved D. Germline V gives CDR1 MNHEY, CDR2 SVGEGT. This CDR3 has 12 amino acids. V dropped 6 bases and J dropped 5 bases, with 8 bases sitting between them.

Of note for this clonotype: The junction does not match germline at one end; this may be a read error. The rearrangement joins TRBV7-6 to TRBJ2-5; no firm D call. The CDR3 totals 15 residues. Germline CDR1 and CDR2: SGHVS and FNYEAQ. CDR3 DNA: TGTGCCAGCAGCTTATATAGTGCGCTCCAAGAGGCCCAGTACTTC. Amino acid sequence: CASSLYSALQEAQYF.

CDR3 amino acids: CASSELGLNYGYTF. CDR3 bases: TGTGCCAGCAGTGAACTGGGGTTAAACTATGGCTACACCTTC. The chain employs TRBV2 and TRBJ1-2, with unresolved D. Germline V gene lookup returns CDR1 SNHLY and CDR2 FYNNEI. CDR3 length: 14 amino acids. Trimming stripped 2 bases from V and 2 bases from J, with 9 bases between.

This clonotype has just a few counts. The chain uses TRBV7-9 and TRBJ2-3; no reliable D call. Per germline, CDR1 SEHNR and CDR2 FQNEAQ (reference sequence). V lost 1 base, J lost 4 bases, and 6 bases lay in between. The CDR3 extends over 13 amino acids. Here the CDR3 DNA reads TGTGCCAGCAGCTTAGATTGGGCAGATACGCAGTATTTT. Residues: CASSLDWADTQYF. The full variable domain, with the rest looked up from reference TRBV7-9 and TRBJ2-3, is DTGVSQNPRHKITKRGQNVTFRCDPISEHNRLYWYRQTLGQGPEFLTYFQNEAQLEKSRLLSDRFSAERPKGSFSTLEIQRTEQGDSAMYLCASSLDWADTQYFGPGTRLTVL.

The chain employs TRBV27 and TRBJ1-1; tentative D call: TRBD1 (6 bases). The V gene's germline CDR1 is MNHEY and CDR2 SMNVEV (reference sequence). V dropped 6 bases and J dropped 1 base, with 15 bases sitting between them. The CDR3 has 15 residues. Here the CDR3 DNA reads TGTGCCAGCAGGTTTTTGGGCAGGGGGAACACTGAAGCTTTCTTT. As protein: CASRFLGRGNTEAFF.

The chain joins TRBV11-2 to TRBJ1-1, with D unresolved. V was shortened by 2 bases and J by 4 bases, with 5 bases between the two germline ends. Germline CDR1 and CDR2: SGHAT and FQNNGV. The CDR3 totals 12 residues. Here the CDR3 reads CASSLIVTEAFF. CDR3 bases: TGTGCCAGCAGCTTAATAGTCACTGAAGCTTTCTTT.

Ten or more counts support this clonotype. The CDR3 sequence: CASSEKGEQPQHF. CDR3 bases: TGTGCCAGCAGTGAAAAGGGGGAACAGCCCCAGCATTTT. The chain uses TRBV6-1 and TRBJ1-5; TRBD1 is a possible D gene (6 bases). This CDR3 region has 13 residues. The V end was cut by 2 bases, the J end by 7 bases, with 9 bases between. Per germline, CDR1 MNHNS and CDR2 SASEGT.

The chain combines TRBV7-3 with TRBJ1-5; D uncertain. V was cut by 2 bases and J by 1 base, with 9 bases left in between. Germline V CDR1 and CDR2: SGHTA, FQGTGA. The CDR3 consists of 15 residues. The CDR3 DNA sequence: TGTGCCAGCAGCTTAGGACTAAACAGCAATCAGCCCCAGCATTTT. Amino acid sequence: CASSLGLNSNQPQHF.

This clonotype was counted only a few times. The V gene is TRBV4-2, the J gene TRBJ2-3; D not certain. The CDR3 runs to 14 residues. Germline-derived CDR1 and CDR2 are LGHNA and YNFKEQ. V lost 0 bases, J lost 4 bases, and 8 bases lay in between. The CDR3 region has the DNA TGTGCCAGCAGCCAAGAGGAGTATGCAGATACGCAGTATTTT. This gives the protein CASSQEEYADTQYF.

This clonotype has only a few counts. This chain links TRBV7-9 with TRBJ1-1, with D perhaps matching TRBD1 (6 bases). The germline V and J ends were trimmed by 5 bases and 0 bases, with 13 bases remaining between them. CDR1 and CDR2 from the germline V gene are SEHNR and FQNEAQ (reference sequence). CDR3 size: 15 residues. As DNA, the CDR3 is TGTGCCAGCAGCCCAGGGACATTCTTGAACACTGAAGCTTTCTTT. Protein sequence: CASSPGTFLNTEAFF.

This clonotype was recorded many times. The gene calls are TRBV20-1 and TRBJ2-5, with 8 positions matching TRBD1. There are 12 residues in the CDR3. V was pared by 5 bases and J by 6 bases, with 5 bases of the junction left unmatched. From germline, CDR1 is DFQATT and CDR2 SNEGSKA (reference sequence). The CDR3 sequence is CSADGQGKTQYF. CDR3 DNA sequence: TGCAGTGCTGATGGACAGGGCAAGACCCAGTACTTC.

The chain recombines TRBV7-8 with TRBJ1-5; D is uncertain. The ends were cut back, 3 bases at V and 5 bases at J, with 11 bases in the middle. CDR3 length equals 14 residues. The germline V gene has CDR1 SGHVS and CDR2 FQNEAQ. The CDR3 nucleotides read TGTGCCAGCAGCTTGAGGGTAATTGATCAGCCCCAGCATTTT. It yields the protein CASSLRVIDQPQHF.

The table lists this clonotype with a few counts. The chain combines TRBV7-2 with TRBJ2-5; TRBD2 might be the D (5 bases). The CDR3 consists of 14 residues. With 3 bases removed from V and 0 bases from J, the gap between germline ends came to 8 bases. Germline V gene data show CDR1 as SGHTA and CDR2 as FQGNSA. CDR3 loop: CASSFRLNQETQYF. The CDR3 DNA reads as TGTGCCAGCAGCTTCAGACTAAACCAAGAGACCCAGTACTTC.